These 22 T cell receptor beta chains were all obtained from the same sample, sequenced in a study of identical twins (TCRdb year 2016). Library generation was performed with 5' RACE. Sequencing relied on an Illumina HiSeq 2000. TCRdb applied fastp at Q25 and MiXCR to the public reads, then kept only in-frame beta chains. Identical CDR3 protein sequences are pooled into one entry, listed with their most common genes and DNA. For this sample the table gives roughly 710,000 distinct CDR3 sequences, of which approximately 6.1% were detected only once. 1.5% to 2% of the sample goes to the ten largest clones. The specimen was naive T cells sorted from blood. This specimen's cell subset or site label, per the study, means: cells isolated with a human naive T-cell isolation kit. The receptors were gathered from a man between 18 and 29 years old in good health.

This sequence joins TRBV3-1 and TRBJ1-4, with D unclear. Germline-derived CDR1 and CDR2 are LGHDT and YNNKEL (reference sequence). V lost 0 bases and J lost 8, with 10 bases in between. This CDR3 is built from 14 residues. CDR3 residues: CASSQDFFKEKLFF. CDR3 DNA: TGTGCCAGCAGCCAAGATTTCTTTAAGGAAAAACTGTTTTTT.

In this sample, this clonotype turned up a few times. This chain joins TRBV6-2 or TRBV6-3 and TRBJ2-7, with 11 bases identical to TRBD2. CDR1 is MNHEY, CDR2 SVGEGT, per germline. This CDR3 region has 16 residues. Germline trimming cut 7 bases from V and 7 bases from J; bases unmatched to any gene: 15. The CDR3 loop reads CASKIIAGGPREEQYF. In DNA form, the CDR3 reads TGTGCCAGCAAGATCATAGCGGGAGGGCCGAGAGAGGAGCAGTACTTC.

The V call is TRBV29-1, the J call TRBJ2-1; TRBD2 agrees at 8 bases. Germline values: CDR1 SQVTM, CDR2 ANQGSEA. The CDR3 contains 14 residues. V was pared by 2 bases and J by 4 bases, with 4 bases of the junction left unmatched. Written as DNA, the CDR3 is TGCAGCGTTGAATTAGCGGGGCGGTACAATGAGCAGTTCTTC. Residues: CSVELAGRYNEQFF.

This clonotype has at least ten counts. J is TRBJ2-7 and V is TRBV10-2, with D perhaps matching TRBD2 (5 bases). The V end lost 3 bases, the J end lost 7 bases, and 7 bases lay between the germline ends. From germline, CDR1 is WSHSY and CDR2 SAAADI. The CDR3 consists of 11 residues. CDR3 DNA sequence: TGCGCCAGCAGTGACAGAGGGGAGCAGTACTTC. Its translation is CASSDRGEQYF.

In its sample, this clonotype was seen many times. The chain combines TRBV29-1 with TRBJ2-1, with 10 nucleotides matching TRBD2. Trimming cost V 6 bases and J 8 bases; bases outside gene matches: 10. The CDR3 extends over 14 amino acids. Germline V CDR1 and CDR2: SQVTM, ANQGSEA. In DNA form, the CDR3 reads TGCAGCGTGTACAAAGCGGGAGGGCCGGATGAGCAGTTCTTC. Amino acids: CSVYKAGGPDEQFF.

This clonotype was observed at least ten times. The V and J genes are TRBV27 and TRBJ1-5; TRBD1 aligns across 7 bases. CDR1 is MNHEY and CDR2 is SMNVEV in the germline V gene (reference sequence). V lost 6 bases to trimming and J lost 5 bases; unmatched junction nucleotides: 7. The CDR3 spans 14 residues. In nucleotides, the CDR3 is TGTGCCAGCAGGCCCCAGGGGGGGGATCAGCCCCAGCATTTT. This gives the protein CASRPQGGDQPQHF.

This clonotype showed up many times. J is TRBJ2-7 and V is TRBV20-1, with D perhaps TRBD2 (6 bases). Trimming stripped 0 bases from V and 3 bases from J, with 18 bases between. CDR1 is DFQATT and CDR2 is SNEGSKA in the germline V gene (reference sequence). The length of the CDR3 is 16 residues. The DNA of the CDR3 is TGCAGTGCTAGAGATCTCTCGTCGGGAGCAGTCTACGAGCAGTACTTC. It is translated as CSARDLSSGAVYEQYF.

This clonotype was detected only a few times. The chain combines TRBV30 with TRBJ2-1, with 9 bases aligning to TRBD2. Germline V gene sequence: CDR1 GTSNPN, CDR2 SVGIG (reference sequence). CDR3 length: 15 residues. Germline trimming cut 2 bases from V and 8 bases from J; bases unmatched to any gene: 10. DNA for the CDR3: TGTGCCTGGAGTCTCGGGACTAGCTTAGTGCATGAGCAGTTCTTC. Translated: CAWSLGTSLVHEQFF.

The sample holds many counts of this clonotype. The chain couples TRBV12-3 or TRBV12-4 to TRBJ1-1; D perhaps matches TRBD1 (5 bases). Trimming removed 3 bases from V and 4 bases from J, with 15 bases in between. The CDR3 covers 15 residues. The CDR3 nucleotides are TGTGCCAGCAGTTTTTCTCCGGGAGGGACCACTGAAGCTTTCTTT. Translating it yields CASSFSPGGTTEAFF.

The chain combines TRBV20-1 with TRBJ1-5, with D tentatively TRBD1 (5 bases). This CDR3 region has 14 residues. Looked up from germline, CDR1 is DFQATT and CDR2 is SNEGSKA (reference sequence). Trimming pared 0 bases from V and 6 bases from J, leaving 12 bases between. CDR3 region: CSARDQYGGQPQHF. The CDR3 region has the DNA TGCAGTGCTAGAGATCAGTACGGGGGTCAGCCCCAGCATTTT.

This clonotype was observed at least ten times. The V gene is TRBV28, the J gene TRBJ2-5; D not certain. This CDR3 region has 14 residues. Looked up from germline, CDR1 is MDHEN and CDR2 is SYDVKM. Trimming removed 3 bases at V and 2 bases at J, with 10 bases between. The chain's CDR3 is CASSFPGPQETQYF. In nucleotides, the CDR3 is TGTGCCAGCAGTTTCCCAGGACCACAAGAGACCCAGTACTTC.

The chain uses TRBV6-5 and TRBJ2-1; 8 nucleotides align to TRBD2. From germline, CDR1 is MNHEY and CDR2 SVGAGI. The V gene end was trimmed by 0 bases and the J gene end by 9 bases; junction bases not matched to a gene: 13. The CDR3 totals 17 residues. The CDR3 region is CASSYSPGLAGGTEQFF. The CDR3 DNA reads TGTGCCAGCAGTTACTCCCCGGGGCTAGCGGGCGGCACTGAGCAGTTCTTC.

This clonotype was observed at least ten times. V usage is TRBV5-1 and J usage is TRBJ1-1; D might be TRBD1 (5 bases). Between the trimmed V and J ends, which lost 5 bases and 1 base, there was a span of 12 bases. The CDR3 has 14 amino acids. The germline V gene has CDR1 SGHRS and CDR2 YFSETQ. CDR3 loop: CASRRGDRNTEAFF. The DNA for the CDR3 is TGCGCCAGCAGGAGGGGAGACAGGAACACTGAAGCTTTCTTT.

This clonotype has at least ten counts. The CDR3 region has the DNA TGTGCCAGCAGTCAACGGGACAGTATGAACACTGAAGCTTTCTTT. Translating it yields CASSQRDSMNTEAFF. The chain couples TRBV12-3 or TRBV12-4 to TRBJ1-1; 7 bases are shared with TRBD1. The trim removed 5 bases at V and 0 bases at J, leaving 6 bases unmatched. This CDR3 comprises 15 residues.

This clonotype was seen ten or more times. The chain links TRBV12-3 or TRBV12-4 to TRBJ2-6, with D possibly matching TRBD2 (6 bases). V lost 11 bases and J 1 base, leaving 24 bases between the germline ends. CDR3 length: 18 amino acids. The CDR3 reads CASQPRTKGISGANVLTF. CDR3 bases: TGTGCCTCACAACCCAGGACTAAGGGGATATCTGGGGCCAACGTCCTGACTTTC.

This clonotype was seen repeatedly, ten times or more. The chain joins TRBV25-1 to TRBJ2-1; no firm D call. Trimming took 6 bases from V and 4 from J, leaving 10 bases between them. Per germline, CDR1 MGHDK and CDR2 SYGVNS. The CDR3 is 13 amino acids. CDR3 amino acids: CASSYGKYNEQFF. Here the CDR3 DNA reads TGTGCCAGCAGCTACGGAAAATACAATGAGCAGTTCTTC.

This clonotype has more than one count but fewer than ten. V gene TRBV11-3 combines with J gene TRBJ2-1; TRBD2 matches at 9 bases. The CDR3 consists of 17 residues. The junction had 12 bases not matched to a gene; V was cut back by 5 bases and J by 4 bases. Germline V gene lookup returns CDR1 SGHNT and CDR2 YENEEA. The CDR3 coding sequence is TGTGCCAGCAGCCAATCGATTGGGACTAGCAGATACAATGAGCAGTTCTTC. Its translation is CASSQSIGTSRYNEQFF.

This clonotype appeared a few times. The chain uses TRBV5-1 and TRBJ1-6, with 7 bases identical to TRBD1. The CDR3 length is 16 residues. Germline CDR1 and CDR2: SGHRS and YFSETQ. V shed 4 bases and J 5 bases; nucleotides not matched to a gene: 9. The CDR3: CASSPGQGVNNSPLHF. CDR3 DNA sequence: TGCGCCAGCAGCCCCGGGCAGGGGGTAAATAATTCACCCCTCCACTTT. The whole variable domain, filled in from reference TRBV5-1 and TRBJ1-6, reads KAGVTQTPRYLIKTRGQQVTLSCSPISGHRSVSWYQQTPGQGLQFLFEYFSETQRNKGNFPGRFSGRQFSNSRSEMNVSTLELGDSALYLCASSPGQGVNNSPLHFGNGTRLTVT.

This clonotype has at least ten counts. The chain links TRBV12-3 or TRBV12-4 to TRBJ2-7; tentative D call: TRBD1 (6 bases). The CDR3 is 16 residues long. V was clipped by 5 bases and J by 0 bases, with 17 bases between them. CDR3 sequence reads: CASSPHGGLHSYEQYV. CDR3 sequence (DNA): TGTGCCAGCAGTCCCCATGGGGGCCTTCACTCCTACGAGCAGTACGTC.

This clonotype was seen ten or more times. The chain couples TRBV9 to TRBJ2-1; a weak D match, TRBD1 (6 bases). Germline V CDR1 and CDR2: SGDLS, YYNGEE. V lost 0 bases, J lost 0 bases, and 25 bases lay in between. The length of the CDR3 is 21 residues. The CDR3, as DNA: TGTGCCAGCAGCGTAGAGGGGGAAGGGATTCCCACAGTAGGCTCCTACAATGAGCAGTTCTTC. It translates to CASSVEGEGIPTVGSYNEQFF. The entire variable domain, with the rest obtained from reference TRBV9 and TRBJ2-1, is as follows: DSGVTQTPKHLITATGQRVTLRCSPRSGDLSVYWYQQSLDQGLQFLIQYYNGEERAKGNILERFSAQQFPDLHSELNLSSLELGDSALYFCASSVEGEGIPTVGSYNEQFFGPGTRLTVL.

This clonotype was counted ten times or more. The chain employs TRBV10-3 and TRBJ2-1; tentatively, D is TRBD1 or TRBD2 (5 bases each). The CDR3 spans 13 residues. Trimming shortened V by 2 bases and J by 12 bases, and 14 bases separated the two germline ends. Germline CDR1 reads ENHRY; CDR2 reads SYGVKD. The CDR3 DNA follows: TGTGCCATCAGTGAGGGGGACGAAACAACGCAGTTCTTC. Its translation is CAISEGDETTQFF.

The chain combines TRBV7-3 with TRBJ2-3, with 8 positions matching TRBD1. The CDR3 has 16 amino acids. The V gene's germline CDR1 is SGHTA and CDR2 FQGTGA. The V gene end was trimmed by 2 bases and the J gene end by 3 bases; junction bases not matched to a gene: 7. CDR3 amino acids: CASSLLLTGATDTQYF. In DNA form, the CDR3 reads TGTGCCAGCAGCTTACTCTTGACAGGGGCAACAGATACGCAGTATTTT.